This TCR beta chain was identified in a study of cytomegalovirus exposure and HLA in healthy donors. This clone was counted once. The PCR contained 60 Vbeta and 13 Jbeta primers. The table came from immunoSEQ multiplex PCR; TCRdb's copy has only in-frame clones and leaves some out. This table has 130,000 or so clones, 85% to 90% appearing once. CDR3 length: 16 residues. In germline, CDR1 is MDHEN, CDR2 SYDVKM. The germline V and J ends were trimmed by 3 bases and 0 bases, with 13 bases remaining between them. The chain has TRBV28 and TRBJ2-3; D perhaps matches TRBD2 (7 bases). Sample: PBMCs. The source is a woman in her twenties or thirties in good health and CMV-seropositive. The CDR3 DNA is TGTGCCAGCAGTTTCTGGGGGCGGGAGAGCACAGATACGCAGTATTTT. It specifies CASSFWGRESTDTQYF.